The present entry profiles one T cell receptor (beta chain) with its context. Disease in patients was locally advanced or metastatic urothelial carcinoma. Patients each gave 1 to 8 samples, pretreatment and on-treatment. CDR3 length: 17 residues. Unmatched junction bases numbered 8, after V lost 0 bases and J lost 6 bases. Per germline, CDR1 SNHLY and CDR2 FYNNEI. This entry comes from a study of PD-L1 blockade in urothelial cancer. In the study overall: Men with urothelial cancer arising in the bladder made up twenty-five of 29 patients. Once treatment had started, blood was analyzed at 3 weeks (second dose) and again at 6 weeks.

Sequencing used immunoSEQ multiplex PCR; TCRdb keeps in-frame clones, though not all of them. The sample consists of about 82,000 clones, 82% of them appearing once. The V call is TRBV2, the J call TRBJ2-5; 12 bases line up with TRBD2. The source material was PBMCs, sampled around atezolizumab (anti-PD-L1) treatment. This receptor was obtained from a man aged 70 or older with urothelial cancer. CDR3 sequence reads: CASSEAGTTSGGKTQYF. DNA for the CDR3: TGTGCCAGCAGTGAAGCGGGCACTACTAGCGGGGGGAAGACCCAGTACTTC.